The source of this TCR beta chain is a study of CD8 T cells in ankylosing spondylitis. Looked up from germline, CDR1 is SGHDT and CDR2 is YYEEEE. The germline V and J ends were trimmed by 0 bases and 3 bases, with 18 bases remaining between them. There are 17 residues in the CDR3. Points on this clonotype: Its specificity is not known.

Quantitative molecular-barcoded 5'-RACE generated the TCR beta libraries. In TCRdb, the 5' RACE reads were re-called with MiXCR into one record per CDR3 protein. The sample includes 220,000 or so distinct CDR3 sequences, roughly a tenth of them seen just once. Overall study results and limits: Ankylosing spondylitis blood appeared to carry a characteristic TCR beta motif of several highly homologous variants. Disease-linked clones reportedly showed significant enrichment in matched ankylosing spondylitis synovial fluid.

This TCR derives from a male donor with ankylosing spondylitis or in good health (not recorded which). The rearrangement links TRBV5-6 to TRBJ1-1; the D is unclear. The material sequenced was blood, either unsorted or a sorted T cell fraction (not recorded which). The CDR3 region has the DNA TGTGCCAGCAGCTTGGTGGCAGCTAGGTATGGGGACACTGAAGCTTTCTTT. As protein: CASSLVAARYGDTEAFF. Based on the CDR3 plus reference TRBV5-6 and TRBJ1-1, the full variable domain is DAGVTQSPTHLIKTRGQQVTLRCSPKSGHDTVSWYQQALGQGPQFIFQYYEEEERQRGNFPDRFSGHQFPNYSSELNVNALLLGDSALYLCASSLVAARYGDTEAFFGQGTRLTVV.